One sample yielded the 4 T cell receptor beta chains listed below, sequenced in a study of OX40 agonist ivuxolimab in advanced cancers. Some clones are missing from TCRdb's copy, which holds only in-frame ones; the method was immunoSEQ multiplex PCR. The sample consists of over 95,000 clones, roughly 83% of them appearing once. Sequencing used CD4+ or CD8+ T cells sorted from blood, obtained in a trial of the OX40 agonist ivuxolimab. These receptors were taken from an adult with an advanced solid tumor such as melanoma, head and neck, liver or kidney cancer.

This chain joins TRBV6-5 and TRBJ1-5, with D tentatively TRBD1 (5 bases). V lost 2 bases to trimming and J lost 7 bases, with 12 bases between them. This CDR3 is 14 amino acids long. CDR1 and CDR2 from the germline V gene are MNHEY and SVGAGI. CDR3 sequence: CASSYGGIGQPQHF. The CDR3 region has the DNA TGTGCCAGCAGTTACGGGGGGATAGGACAGCCCCAGCATTTT.

The CDR3 region is CAWTSGGPLHF. In nucleotides, the CDR3 is TGTGCCTGGACCAGTGGGGGACCCCTCCACTTT. The rearrangement joins TRBV30 to TRBJ1-6; a possible D gene is TRBD1 (5 bases). The V and J ends lost 4 bases and 12 bases respectively, with 10 bases between them. The CDR3 consists of 11 residues. The germline V gene encodes CDR1 GTSNPN and CDR2 SVGIG (reference sequence).

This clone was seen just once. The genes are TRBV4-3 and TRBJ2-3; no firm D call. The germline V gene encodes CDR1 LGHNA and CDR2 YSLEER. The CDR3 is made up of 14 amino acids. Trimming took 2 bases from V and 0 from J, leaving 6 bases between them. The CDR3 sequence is CASSQQHSTDTQYF. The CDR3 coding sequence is TGCGCCAGCAGCCAACAACATAGCACAGATACGCAGTATTTT.

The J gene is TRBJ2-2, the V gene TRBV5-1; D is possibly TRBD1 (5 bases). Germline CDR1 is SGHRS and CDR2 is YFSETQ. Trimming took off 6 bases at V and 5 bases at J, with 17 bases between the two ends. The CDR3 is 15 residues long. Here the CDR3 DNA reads TGCGCCAGCAACCCCGTCTTAGGGGAAACCGGGGAGCTGTTTTTT. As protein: CASNPVLGETGELFF.